This T cell receptor beta chain was recorded in a study of identical twins (dated by TCRdb to the mid-2010s). For context, the study as a whole: The study deep-sequenced TCR alpha and beta repertoires from monozygotic twins, unrelated adults of various ages and cord blood to test whether fetal clonotypes persist. To rule out contamination, the twin experiments were replicated at different times with different library preparation protocols.

This clonotype was counted only a few times. Its antigen is unknown. No base quality information exists; no much larger clone differs at one position. Results and caveats for the whole study, not just this receptor: Because the same donors could not be followed over many years, the conclusions depended on cross-sectional statistical analysis. Compared with coincidental sharing between unrelated individuals, out-of-frame TCR alpha sequences shared between twins showed an excess of sequences with low generation probability. Invariant T cells such as MAIT and iNKT could partly confound zero-insertion analyses, although diverse VJ usage argued against such confounding for most clonotypes. Abundant cord blood beta clonotypes had fewer insertions, young adult naive repertoires showed a similar but weaker trend, and memory repertoires showed no such trend. In beta out-of-frame sequences, excess twin sharing was weaker, because having fewer shared sequences lowered the signal-to-noise ratio. Recombination models systematically underestimated out-of-frame TCR alpha sharing in monozygotic twins but agreed with sharing between unrelated individuals.

Every donor in the study was a healthy Caucasian. The twin cohort consisted of three pairs of female monozygotic twins, all aged roughly 18 to 30 years. Positive isolation kits from Invitrogen were used to isolate CD4+ and CD8+ T cell populations. Per the germline V gene, ENHRY is the CDR1 and SYGVKD is the CDR2. For this chain, trimming is 4 bases at the V end and 2 bases at the J end, and the number of junction bases without a gene match is 5. Its CDR3 holds 15 amino acids, cysteine through phenylalanine. The entry retains the CDR3 DNA only, 45 bases that are in frame from base 1. The method behind the library was 5' RACE. Sequencing was carried out with an Illumina HiSeq 2000. Template switching introduced a universal primer binding site; the final cDNA contained a unique molecular identifier, enabling accurate counting of TCR cDNA molecules. Specific primers in the conserved constant-segment region were used to synthesize first-strand cDNA for TCR alpha and beta chains. To control for contamination, every cDNA library carried two barcodes: a SMART-Mk sample barcode plus Illumina barcodes. Two successive PCR steps introduced TruSeq adapter sequences along with Illumina sample barcodes. Sequencing of the TCR alpha and beta cDNA libraries was done on the Illumina HiSeq platform using custom primers. Turning to the authors' computational methods: MiGEC processed the raw reads to extract unique molecular identifiers, while MiXCR was used to determine the CDR3 positions. For each individual, recombination models were inferred using an EM algorithm with the repgenHMM and IGoR tools. The analysis of shared clonotypes was done with the tcR package in R, with sharing normalized by the product of cloneset sizes. To study raw recombination without the effects of thymic and clonal selection, out-of-frame nonproductive sequences were analyzed. The public reads were reanalyzed by TCRdb: fastp trimming at Q25, MiXCR alignment, in-frame beta chains only. One record per CDR3 amino acid sequence lists the most common genes and DNA. The V and J calls shown here were made by TCRdb, not taken from the authors' results. This sample gives approximately 350,000 distinct CDR3 sequences in total; 9% to 15% of them show up just once. The ten top clones hold just over 7% of the sample.

These data were also reused for a study on yellow fever vaccine responses in identical twins. The second study reports: According to the authors, in identical twins the way T cells responded to vaccination appeared partly convergent and partly personalized. Focusing on identical twins, the study followed the T cell clones that responded to the vaccine, and did so with precision.

This chain joins TRBV10-3 to TRBJ2-1; 7 bases in between match TRBD1. Sample: CD8+ T cells sorted from blood. This receptor was taken from a woman aged 18-29 years in good health. CDR3 loop: CAISAAGTAYNEQFF. The DNA is as follows: TGTGCCATCAGTGCCGCCGGGACAGCCTACAATGAGCAGTTCTTC.